Here is one T cell receptor beta chain with its context. Clones were sequenced by immunoSEQ multiplex PCR, and TCRdb holds only the in-frame ones, with some missing. Here the sample spans some 64,000 clones, about nine tenths being singletons. The data were taken from a study of OX40 agonist ivuxolimab in advanced cancers. About the study: An agonistic anti-OX40 (CD134) antibody, ivuxolimab, was used to treat the patients. Age averaged around 60 years (range roughly 20 to 90), and 70% to 85% were male.

V shed 4 bases and J shed 0 bases, with 4 bases lying between them. There are 12 residues in the CDR3. Germline CDR1 is SGHDT and CDR2 is YYEEEE. The V call is TRBV5-6, the J call TRBJ2-5; unclear D gene. This receptor was identified in an adult with an advanced solid tumor such as melanoma, head and neck, liver or kidney cancer. Here the sequenced sample was CD4+ or CD8+ T cells sorted from blood, taken in a trial of the OX40 agonist ivuxolimab. CDR3 nucleotides: TGTGCCAGCAGCCGGGACCAAGAGACCCAGTACTTC. This sequence encodes CASSRDQETQYF.